A single T cell receptor (beta chain) is shown here with its context. This clonotype was detected a few times. This receptor's antigen is unknown. Per-base quality was not reported, and no clone a single base away is much larger than it. Its CDR3 holds 16 amino acids, cysteine through phenylalanine. The only DNA kept is the CDR3, 48 bases in frame from the first base. V and J are trimmed by 4 bases and 5 bases, and the gene matches miss 12 bases of the junction. CDR1 and CDR2 are read off the germline V gene as SGDLS and YYNGEE. The sample is drawn from a study of T cells after yellow fever vaccination (dated by TCRdb to between 2018 and 2021). In the study overall: The SMART-Seq v4 Ultra Low Input RNA kit was used to prepare libraries from fractions with low cell numbers. The cohort comprised two healthy male donors, one aged 18 to 30 and one aged 30 to 40 years. Blood was collected at multiple timepoints before and after primary and secondary immunization, and bulk PBMC replicates and cell subsets were isolated. To follow T-cell clones before and after both primary and booster YFV17D yellow fever vaccination, bulk TCR alpha and beta repertoires underwent longitudinal sequencing. Study-wide conclusions, independent of this receptor: Only a couple of donors were included in the study, so the extent to which the findings can be generalized is limited. Compared with the primary T-cell response, the secondary T-cell response was faster but weaker, reaching its peak on day 5 rather than on day 15. A small share of clonotypes was detected in both CD4 and CD8 compartments, with the overlap likely arising from convergent recombination. Most clones expanded after primary vaccination (almost 97% of CD4 and 80% to 90% of CD8) were re-detected after the booster, suggesting that broad memory maintenance occurred. FACS-sorted repertoires could contain abundant contaminating clonotypes from the bulk population, so computational filtering was required.

TCR cDNA was synthesized by 5'RACE template switching, through which a universal primer site and unique molecular identifiers were introduced. Priming of cDNA synthesis was performed from both the TCR alpha and TCR beta constant segments. Library amplification involved two PCR steps, and the second step added sample barcodes and sequencing adapters. Libraries were sequenced on Illumina HiSeq 2500 (2x100 bp) or NovaSeq (2x150 bp). The original methods were these. MIGEC handled demultiplexing of reads and collapsing into UMI consensus sequences, while MiXCR performed V(D)J alignment. Clonotypes responding to the vaccine were identified with edgeR on replicate PBMC samples, with the criteria of FDR below 0.01 and a log2 fold change above 5 up to day 15. Each bulk clonotype received a CD4 or CD8 identity based on whether the sequenced CD4 or CD8 repertoire contained that clonotype at higher abundance. TCRdb reprocessing: public reads trimmed at Q25 with fastp, clones called with MiXCR, in-frame beta chains kept. Identical CDR3 protein sequences are pooled into one entry, listed with their most common genes and DNA. TCRdb's processing, not the authors' own work, is the source of the V and J calls. This sample gives 300,000 to 400,000 distinct CDR3 sequences in total; roughly 9.4% of them show up just once. About a sixth of the sample is taken by the ten largest.

Reading the label with the study, this specimen's treatment or condition is: live attenuated yellow fever vaccine strain. At every blood-draw timepoint, two biological replicates of bulk PBMCs were collected. PBMCs were isolated from peripheral blood using a standard Ficoll-Paque protocol. RNA was extracted with TriZol from bulk PBMCs, CD4 and CD8 fractions, and dextramer-positive and dextramer-negative fractions. Sequencing was performed on PBMCs, taken on the day of the first yellow fever vaccination. The receptor was isolated from a man between 18 and 29 years old who received the YFV17D yellow fever vaccine. The receptor chain draws on TRBV9 and TRBJ2-5; the central 9 bases match TRBD2. The CDR3 is CASSPSAGGPGETQYF. In nucleotide form, the sequence is TGTGCCAGCAGCCCCAGTGCGGGGGGGCCTGGTGAGACCCAGTACTTC.